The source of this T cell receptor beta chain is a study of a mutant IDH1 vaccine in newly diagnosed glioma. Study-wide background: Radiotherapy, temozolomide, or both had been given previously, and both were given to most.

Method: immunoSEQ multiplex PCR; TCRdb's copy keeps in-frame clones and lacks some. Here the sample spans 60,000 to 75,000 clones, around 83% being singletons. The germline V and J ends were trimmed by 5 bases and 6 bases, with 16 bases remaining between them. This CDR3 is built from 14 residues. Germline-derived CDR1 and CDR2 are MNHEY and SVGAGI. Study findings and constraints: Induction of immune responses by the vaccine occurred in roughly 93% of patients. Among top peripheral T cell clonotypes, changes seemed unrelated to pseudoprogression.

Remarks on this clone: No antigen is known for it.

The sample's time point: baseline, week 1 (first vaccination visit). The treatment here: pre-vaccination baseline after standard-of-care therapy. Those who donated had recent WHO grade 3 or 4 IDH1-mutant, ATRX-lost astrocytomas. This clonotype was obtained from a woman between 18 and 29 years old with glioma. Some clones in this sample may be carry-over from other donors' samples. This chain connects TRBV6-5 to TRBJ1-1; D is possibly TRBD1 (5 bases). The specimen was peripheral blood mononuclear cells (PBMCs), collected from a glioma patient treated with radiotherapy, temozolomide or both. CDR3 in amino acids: CASSRRPGGAEAFF. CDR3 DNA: TGTGCCAGCAGTCGGCGGCCGGGAGGGGCTGAAGCTTTCTTT.